The present TCR beta chain was sequenced within a study of blood T cell repertoires in COVID-19. Overall study context: There were acute and convalescent COVID-19 samples, and they came from the United States, Italy and Spain. PBMCs, B-cell-depleted T cells, or T cells provided the cDNA or gDNA that made up the material.

The assay was immunoSEQ multiplex PCR, and TCRdb's table has in-frame clones only and misses some. The sample lists more than 400,000 clones, roughly 87% occurring once. This study enrolled people aged roughly 18 to 89 from about 26 US geographic areas. Participants had their cohort set by participant-reported clinical history. The CDR3 is made up of 15 amino acids. V lost 6 bases and J lost 2, with 17 bases in between. Germline V lookup: CDR1 MNHEY, CDR2 SVGAGI. Sequenced input: PBMCs or T cells enriched from blood (not recorded which). The receptor was isolated from a woman aged 18-35 years who had recovered from COVID-19. The chain links TRBV6-5 to TRBJ2-7, with D maybe TRBD2 (6 bases). Here the CDR3 reads CASSWEVGATYEQYF. As DNA, the CDR3 is TGTGCCAGCAGCTGGGAGGTGGGAGCCACCTACGAGCAGTACTTC.